This T cell receptor (beta chain) was found in a study of T cell repertoires in cytomegalovirus infection. Study summary: From public TCR beta signatures came an indication of both CMV infection and matching HLA type.

This clonotype was detected only a few times. The antigen is not known. The CDR3 contains 13 residues. V shed 5 bases and J shed 12 bases, with 17 bases lying between them. CDR1 SGHTA and CDR2 FQGNSA come from the germline V gene. One entry per CDR3 protein, called by TCRdb with MiXCR from the reads. The profile shows hundreds of thousands of distinct CDR3 sequences, more than 40% of them singletons. General observations from the study: Within the response measured ex vivo, HLA-C-restricted CMV-specific TCR beta clonotypes were dominant.

This chain links TRBV7-2 with TRBJ2-1, with D unresolved. This material consisted of cultured PBMCs, taken from culture after CMV antigen stimulation. The receptor's source is a human donor in good health (CMV status not recorded). Some clones in this sample may be carry-over from other donors' samples. Here the CDR3 DNA reads TGTGCCAGCAGCCCATCCCGGCCGTTCGGGCAGTTCTTC. Protein product: CASSPSRPFGQFF.